The 10 T cell receptor beta chains listed next were all sequenced from one sample in a study of blood T cell repertoires in COVID-19. Produced via immunoSEQ multiplex PCR; TCRdb's table is partial and in-frame only. Here the sample spans 53,000 or so clones, about 70% being singletons. The sequenced sample was peripheral blood. These receptor sequences come from a man between 45 and 60 years old with active or convalescent COVID-19.

The chain employs TRBV11-2 and TRBJ2-5; TRBD2 is a possible D gene (6 bases). Germline CDR1 SGHAT, CDR2 FQNNGV. This CDR3 comprises 16 residues. Deletions cut 6 bases from V and 0 bases from J, with 17 bases between. The CDR3 DNA follows: TGTGCCAGCAGGCCTGGGGGGTCGAGCTACCAAGAGACCCAGTACTTC. This sequence encodes CASRPGGSSYQETQYF. Filled out from reference TRBV11-2 and TRBJ2-5, the complete variable domain reads EAGVAQSPRYKIIEKRQSVAFWCNPISGHATLYWYQQILGQGPKLLIQFQNNGVVDDSQLPKDRFSAERLKGVDSTLKIQPAKLEDSAVYLCASRPGGSSYQETQYFGPGTRLLVL.

V usage is TRBV29-1 and J usage is TRBJ2-3, with D tentatively TRBD1 (6 bases). Trimming stripped 4 bases from V and 6 bases from J, with 11 bases between. The CDR3 is 12 amino acids. CDR1 SQVTM and CDR2 ANQGSEA come from the germline V gene. The CDR3 DNA is TGCAGCGTTGGTAGGACAGTTGATACGCAGTATTTT. Protein: CSVGRTVDTQYF.

V gene TRBV3-1 (or the pseudogene TRBV3-2) combines with J gene TRBJ2-7; 11 bases are shared with TRBD2. V trimming: 4 bases; J trimming: 4 bases; junction bases outside the gene matches: 3. This CDR3 contains 14 residues. Germline V gives CDR1 LGHDT, CDR2 YNNKEL (reference sequence). The CDR3 bases are TGTGCCAGCAGCCCCGGGACTAGCGGATACGAGCAGTACTTC. It specifies CASSPGTSGYEQYF.

The chain joins TRBV6-5 to TRBJ1-1; tentatively, D is TRBD1 (5 bases). The CDR3 totals 14 residues. Germline CDR1 and CDR2: MNHEY and SVGAGI. The germline V and J ends were trimmed by 0 bases and 4 bases, with 9 bases remaining between them. The CDR3 nucleotides read TGTGCCAGCAGTTACTCCCGGGGGGGCACTGAAGCTTTCTTT. It codes for CASSYSRGGTEAFF.

The rearrangement uses TRBV5-1 and TRBJ2-1; the match to TRBD2 covers 10 bases. The CDR3 is 15 amino acids. Germline V gives CDR1 SGHRS, CDR2 YFSETQ. J gave up 8 bases and V 0 bases, and 5 bases lay outside the gene matches. This CDR3 is CASSLVSSGSDEQFF. The CDR3 bases are TGCGCCAGCAGCTTGGTGTCTAGCGGGAGTGATGAGCAGTTCTTC.

The J gene is TRBJ2-7, the V gene TRBV6-5; 9 nucleotides match TRBD1. The CDR3 extends over 15 amino acids. The germline gives CDR1 MNHEY, CDR2 SVGAGI. V shed 6 bases, J shed 2 bases, and the junction held 8 bases outside the gene matches. CDR3 in amino acids: CASRLARQGAYEQYF. DNA of the CDR3: TGTGCCAGCAGACTAGCAAGACAGGGGGCCTACGAGCAGTACTTC.

The chain combines TRBV11-3 with TRBJ2-1, with 8 nucleotides matching TRBD2. CDR3 size: 14 residues. The V and J ends lost 1 base and 5 bases, in that order; junction bases with no gene match: 1. CDR1 is SGHNT and CDR2 is YENEEA in the germline V gene. Here the CDR3 reads CASSLAGGNNEQFF. Here the CDR3 DNA reads TGTGCCAGCAGCTTAGCGGGGGGGAACAATGAGCAGTTCTTC.

The V and J genes are TRBV7-8 and TRBJ1-4; no clear D gene. The V gene's germline CDR1 is SGHVS and CDR2 FQNEAQ. This CDR3 has 17 residues. The ends were cut back, 0 bases at V and 7 bases at J, with 18 bases in the middle. The CDR3 DNA sequence: TGTGCCAGCAGCTTAGCGCGGGTGGGCGCGACCAGTGAAAAACTGTTTTTT. This gives the protein CASSLARVGATSEKLFF.

The genes are TRBV6-5 and TRBJ1-2, with D possibly being TRBD1 (5 bases). Germline V lookup: CDR1 MNHEY, CDR2 SVGAGI. Trimming left V 0 bases short and J 2 bases short, with 10 bases between. This CDR3 is built from 15 residues. CDR3 bases: TGTGCCAGCAGTTACTCGGCAGGGCGGAACTATGGCTACACCTTC. Translation gives CASSYSAGRNYGYTF.

V and J are TRBV15 and TRBJ1-6; tentative D call: TRBD1 (6 bases). Germline V gives CDR1 LNHNV, CDR2 YYDKDF (reference sequence). This CDR3 region has 15 residues. The V and J ends lost 0 bases and 7 bases respectively, with 10 bases between them. CDR3 bases: TGTGCCACCAGCAGAGACCGGGACAAGAATTCACCCCTCCACTTT. Translation gives CATSRDRDKNSPLHF.